The 18 T cell receptor beta chains below were found in one sample sequenced in a study of identical twins' blood T cells. TCRdb reprocessed the 5' RACE reads via MiXCR and lists one record per CDR3 protein. The profile shows 350,000 to 450,000 distinct CDR3 sequences, 28% of them singletons. The specimen was PBMCs. All receptors come from a woman aged 18-49 years in good health.

With respect to this clonotype: Germline is not matched at one junction end, which may reflect a read error. The rearrangement joins TRBV14 to TRBJ1-1; D is undetermined. CDR3 length equals 14 residues. CDR1 is SGHDN and CDR2 is FVKESK in the germline V gene. The CDR3 DNA reads as TGTGCCGGCAGCCAAGTACCTAGGCGCACTGAAGCTTTCTTT. It yields the protein CAGSQVPRRTEAFF. The whole variable domain, remainder taken from reference TRBV14 and TRBJ1-1, is EAGVTQFPSHSVIEKGQTVTLRCDPISGHDNLYWYRRVMGKEIKFLLHFVKESKQDESGMPNNRFLAERTGGTYSTLKVQPAELEDSGVYFCAGSQVPRRTEAFFGQGTRLTVV.

V is TRBV27 and J is TRBJ2-2, with D possibly being TRBD2 (5 bases). V lost 7 bases, J lost 3 bases, and 12 bases lay in between. The V gene's germline CDR1 is MNHEY and CDR2 SMNVEV (reference sequence). The CDR3 spans 14 residues. The CDR3 DNA sequence: TGTGCCAGCAAGCGTGGGAGTGACACCGGGGAGCTGTTTTTT. This encodes CASKRGSDTGELFF.

The chain links TRBV20-1 to TRBJ2-1; no reliable D call. CDR3 length: 13 amino acids. The ends were cut back, 0 bases at V and 7 bases at J, with 10 bases in the middle. CDR1 is DFQATT and CDR2 is SNEGSKA in the germline V gene (reference sequence). CDR3 sequence reads: CSARETSLNEQFF. CDR3 coding DNA: TGCAGTGCTAGAGAGACCAGTCTGAATGAGCAGTTCTTC.

The V call is TRBV5-5, the J call TRBJ1-1, with unresolved D. The V gene's germline CDR1 is SGHKS and CDR2 YYEKEE (reference sequence). The CDR3 consists of 14 residues. The ends were cut back, 5 bases at V and 4 bases at J, with 15 bases in the middle. CDR3 nucleotide sequence: TGTGCCAGCAGGTTTAGCCCCACGGGCACTGAAGCTTTCTTT. Protein product: CASRFSPTGTEAFF.

This chain connects TRBV9 to TRBJ2-1, with 11 bases matching TRBD2. Trimming at V came to 3 bases and at J to 7 bases, leaving 6 bases not matched to a gene. The V gene's germline CDR1 is SGDLS and CDR2 YYNGEE. The CDR3 extends over 15 amino acids. The CDR3 nucleotides are TGTGCCAGCAGCGCAATAGCGGGAGGGCCTAATGAGCAGTTCTTC. Translated, it gives CASSAIAGGPNEQFF.

This clonotype has at least ten counts. The chain carries TRBV3-1 and TRBJ1-1, with 7 positions matching TRBD1. V lost 4 bases to trimming and J lost 10 bases; unmatched junction nucleotides: 6. Per germline, CDR1 LGHDT and CDR2 YNNKEL (reference sequence). The CDR3 extends over 12 amino acids. The CDR3 here is CASSPRDSPAFF. The CDR3, as DNA: TGTGCCAGCAGCCCGAGGGACAGCCCAGCTTTCTTT. Full variable domain (rest looked up from reference TRBV3-1 and TRBJ1-1): DTAVSQTPKYLVTQMGNDKSIKCEQNLGHDTMYWYKQDSKKFLKIMFSYNNKELIINETVPNRFSPKSPDKAHLNLHINSLELGDSAVYFCASSPRDSPAFFGQGTRLTVV.

The chain carries TRBV6-5 and TRBJ2-7, with 9 bases matching TRBD1. The CDR3 is 13 amino acids. Germline V gives CDR1 MNHEY, CDR2 SVGAGI. V was clipped by 2 bases and J by 9 bases; unmatched bases: 5. CDR3 nucleotides: TGTGCCAGCAGTTACGGGACAGGGCTCGGGCAGTACTTC. This codes for CASSYGTGLGQYF.

This CDR3 is CASSYSRSSNEQFF. The CDR3 coding sequence is TGTGCCAGCAGTTACTCGAGATCGTCTAATGAGCAGTTCTTC. This chain joins TRBV6-2 or TRBV6-3 and TRBJ2-1; D is uncertain. CDR1 and CDR2 (germline): MNHEY, SVGEGT. The V and J ends lost 0 bases and 7 bases respectively, with 10 bases between them. CDR3 size: 14 residues.

This chain uses TRBV4-3 with TRBJ2-7; no firm D call. The CDR3 totals 16 residues. Germline CDR1 and CDR2: LGHNA and YSLEER. V lost 1 base and J 1 base, leaving 14 bases between the germline ends. CDR3 nucleotide sequence: TGCGCCAGCAGCCAAGGTCTTACAGCACTGTCCTACGAGCAGTACTTC. Protein sequence: CASSQGLTALSYEQYF.

This clonotype was observed at least ten times. The rearrangement links TRBV14 to TRBJ2-7; D is unresolved. The CDR3 is 12 residues long. V lost 4 bases to trimming and J lost 3 bases, with 7 bases between them. Germline CDR1 reads SGHDN; CDR2 reads FVKESK. The CDR3 is CASSPANYEQYF. CDR3 in DNA: TGTGCCAGCAGCCCAGCAAACTACGAGCAGTACTTC. The whole variable domain, filled in from reference TRBV14 and TRBJ2-7, reads EAGVTQFPSHSVIEKGQTVTLRCDPISGHDNLYWYRRVMGKEIKFLLHFVKESKQDESGMPNNRFLAERTGGTYSTLKVQPAELEDSGVYFCASSPANYEQYFGPGTRLTVT.

With respect to this clonotype: With a much larger clone just one base away, this may be a read error. The chain links TRBV10-3 to TRBJ2-3; D gene uncertain. The V end was cut by 6 bases, the J end by 0 bases, with 10 bases between. This CDR3 is built from 14 residues. Per the germline V gene, CDR1 is ENHRY and CDR2 is SYGVKD. The CDR3 DNA follows: TGTGCCATCAGGACCGAGGCGAGCACAGATACGCAGTATTTT. This encodes CAIRTEASTDTQYF.

V usage is TRBV5-1 and J usage is TRBJ1-4; the match to TRBD1 covers 7 bases. Germline-derived CDR1 and CDR2 are SGHRS and YFSETQ. With V trimmed by 0 bases and J by 2 bases, 4 bases remained unmatched. The CDR3 sequence is 16 residues long. The CDR3: CASSLVVTGTNEKLFF. The CDR3 DNA reads as TGCGCCAGCAGCTTGGTGGTGACAGGGACTAATGAAAAACTGTTTTTT.

This clonotype was seen a handful of times. The CDR3, as DNA: TGTGCCTGGACTAGCGGAGCATCCCTCCGAATCTACAATGAGCAGTTCTTC. It is translated as CAWTSGASLRIYNEQFF. V usage is TRBV30 and J usage is TRBJ2-1, with 7 bases lining up with TRBD2. This CDR3 spans 17 amino acids. The V and J ends lost 4 bases and 3 bases, in that order; junction bases with no gene match: 15. Germline CDR1 reads GTSNPN; CDR2 reads SVGIG (reference sequence).

The rearrangement links TRBV20-1 to TRBJ2-2, with D possibly being TRBD2 (6 bases). Germline CDR1 DFQATT, CDR2 SNEGSKA (reference sequence). The V gene lost 6 bases and the J gene lost 4 bases, with 18 bases spanning the gap. The CDR3 covers 15 residues. The CDR3 region has the DNA TGCAGTGCCCTTTGGAATAGCGGAGCCACCGGGGAGCTGTTTTTT. It codes for CSALWNSGATGELFF.

A single count supports this clonotype. This sequence may be a read error, since a much larger clone differs from it by one base. This chain connects TRBV6-1 to TRBJ1-2; no firm D call. The CDR3 covers 14 residues. Germline V gene sequence: CDR1 MNHNS, CDR2 SASEGT. The CDR3 DNA follows: TGTACCAGCAGTCGGATCTCGGGAGACTATGGCTACACCTTC. Translation gives CTSSRISGDYGYTF.

J is TRBJ1-6 and V is TRBV7-2, with D uncertain. The ends were cut back, 6 bases at V and 0 bases at J, with 12 bases in the middle. CDR3 size: 16 residues. CDR1 is SGHTA, CDR2 FQGNSA, per germline. CDR3 nucleotide sequence: TGTGCCAGCAGTCAAACTGGGAGCTCCTATAATTCACCCCTCCACTTT. This encodes CASSQTGSSYNSPLHF.

The chain uses TRBV21-1 and TRBJ2-4; the table names TRBD1, a call not compared with the DNA. TRBV21-1 is marked as a pseudogene. The CDR3 loop spans 13 amino acids. The CDR3 is CASPRGVKNIQYF. The CDR3 DNA reads as TGTGCCAGCCCCAGGGGAGTCAAAAACATTCAGTACTTC.

V and J are TRBV6-6 and TRBJ2-5; D might be TRBD1 (6 bases). The CDR3 sequence is 14 residues long. Germline V gene lookup returns CDR1 MNHNY and CDR2 SVGAGI (reference sequence). Trimming left V 6 bases short and J 4 bases short, with 15 bases between. CDR3 protein: CASREQGERETQYF. Here the CDR3 DNA reads TGTGCCAGCAGGGAACAGGGTGAGAGAGAGACCCAGTACTTC.